The T cell receptor (beta chain) described here comes from a study of blood T cell repertoires in COVID-19. Across the study: Samples of COVID-19 (acute and convalescent) were obtained from the United States, Italy and Spain. Sources were T cells, B-cell-depleted T cells, or PBMCs; the material itself was cDNA or gDNA.

V was pared by 4 bases and J by 0 bases, with 9 bases between. This CDR3 contains 14 residues. The V gene's germline CDR1 is LNHNV and CDR2 YYDKDF (reference sequence). Per the authors' pipeline: Amplification of reference gene primers was used by the study to estimate nucleated cell counts. Clones were read by immunoSEQ multiplex PCR, and TCRdb kept only the in-frame ones, dropping some. Clone size and V and J calls were adopted from that table, with D and trimming inferred from the DNA. The repertoire holds around 300,000 clones, with 70% to 90% as singletons. Sequenced material: peripheral blood. This chain links TRBV15 with TRBJ1-2; D is undetermined. The clonotype was recovered from a woman aged 50 to 60 with active or convalescent COVID-19. The CDR3 region is CATSTSQPNYGYTF. As DNA, the CDR3 is TGTGCCACCAGCACGTCACAGCCTAACTATGGCTACACCTTC. The full variable domain, completed using reference TRBV15 and TRBJ1-2, is DAMVIQNPRYQVTQFGKPVTLSCSQTLNHNVMYWYQQKSSQAPKLLFHYYDKDFNNEADTPDNFQSRRPNTSFCFLDIRSPGLGDTAMYLCATSTSQPNYGYTFGSGTRLTVV.